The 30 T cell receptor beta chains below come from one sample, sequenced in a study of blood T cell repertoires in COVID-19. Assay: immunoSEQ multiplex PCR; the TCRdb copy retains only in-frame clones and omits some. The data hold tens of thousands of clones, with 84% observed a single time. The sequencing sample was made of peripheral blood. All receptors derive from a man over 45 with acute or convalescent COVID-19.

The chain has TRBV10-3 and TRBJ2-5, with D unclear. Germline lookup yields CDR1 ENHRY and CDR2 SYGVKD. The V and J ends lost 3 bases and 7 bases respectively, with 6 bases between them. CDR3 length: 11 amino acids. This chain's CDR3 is CAISDSLTQYF. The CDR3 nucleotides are TGTGCCATCAGTGATAGTCTGACCCAGTACTTC.

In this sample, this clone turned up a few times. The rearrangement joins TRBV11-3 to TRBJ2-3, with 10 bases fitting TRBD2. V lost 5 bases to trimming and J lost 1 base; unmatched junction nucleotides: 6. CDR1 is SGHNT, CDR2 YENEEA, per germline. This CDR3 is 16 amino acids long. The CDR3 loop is CASSTSGTSGTDTQYF. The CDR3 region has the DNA TGTGCCAGCAGCACGTCCGGGACTAGCGGCACAGATACGCAGTATTTT.

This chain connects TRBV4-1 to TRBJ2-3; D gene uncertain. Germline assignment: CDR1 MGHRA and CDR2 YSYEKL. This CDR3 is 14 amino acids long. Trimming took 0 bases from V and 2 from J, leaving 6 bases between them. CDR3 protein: CASSQDRNTDTQYF. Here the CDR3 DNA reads TGCGCCAGCAGCCAAGATAGAAACACAGATACGCAGTATTTT.

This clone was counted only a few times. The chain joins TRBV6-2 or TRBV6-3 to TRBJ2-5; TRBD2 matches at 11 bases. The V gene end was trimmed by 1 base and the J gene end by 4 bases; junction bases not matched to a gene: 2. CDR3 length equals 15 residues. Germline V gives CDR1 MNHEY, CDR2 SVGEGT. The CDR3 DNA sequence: TGTGCCAGCAGTTACTTGGGACTAGCGGCAGAGACCCAGTACTTC. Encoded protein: CASSYLGLAAETQYF.

The CDR3 bases are TGTGCCAGCAGCCTACTAGCGGGAGGTGGCAATGAGCAGTTCTTC. It translates to CASSLLAGGGNEQFF. J is TRBJ2-1 and V is TRBV7-2, with 12 bases that match TRBD2. With 5 bases clipped from V and 6 bases from J, the junction kept 5 bases outside the gene matches. The CDR3 consists of 15 residues. Germline CDR1 SGHTA, CDR2 FQGNSA.

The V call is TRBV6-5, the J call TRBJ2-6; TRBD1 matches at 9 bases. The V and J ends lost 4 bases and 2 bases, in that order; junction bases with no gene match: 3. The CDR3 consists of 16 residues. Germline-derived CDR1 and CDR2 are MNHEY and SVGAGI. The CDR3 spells CASSSGQGAGANVLTF. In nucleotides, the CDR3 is TGTGCCAGCAGTTCGGGACAGGGAGCTGGGGCCAACGTCCTGACTTTC.

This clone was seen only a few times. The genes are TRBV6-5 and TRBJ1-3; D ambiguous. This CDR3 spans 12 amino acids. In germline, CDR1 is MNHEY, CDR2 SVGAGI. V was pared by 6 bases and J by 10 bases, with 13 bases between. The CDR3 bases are TGTGCCAGCAGAAGCGACCCAAGGACCATATATTTT. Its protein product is CASRSDPRTIYF.

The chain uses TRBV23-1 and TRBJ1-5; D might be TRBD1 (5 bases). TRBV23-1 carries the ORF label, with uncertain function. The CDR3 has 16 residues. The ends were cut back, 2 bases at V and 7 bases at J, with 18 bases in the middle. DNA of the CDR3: TGCGCCAGCAGTCAACTCTTCCCAGGGATTAACCAGCCCCAGCATTTT. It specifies CASSQLFPGINQPQHF.

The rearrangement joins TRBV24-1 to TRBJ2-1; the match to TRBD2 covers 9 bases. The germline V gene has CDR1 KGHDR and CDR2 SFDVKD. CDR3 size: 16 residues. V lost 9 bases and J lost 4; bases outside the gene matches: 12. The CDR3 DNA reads TGTGCCACCGGGGCGCGGCTAGCGGGGAGTTACAATGAGCAGTTCTTC. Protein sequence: CATGARLAGSYNEQFF.

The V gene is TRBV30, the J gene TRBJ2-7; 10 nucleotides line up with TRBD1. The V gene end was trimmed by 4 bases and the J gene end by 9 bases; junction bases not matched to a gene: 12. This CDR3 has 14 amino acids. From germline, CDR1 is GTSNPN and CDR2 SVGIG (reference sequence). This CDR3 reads CAWTLGTGASVQYF. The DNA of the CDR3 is TGTGCCTGGACCCTTGGGACAGGGGCTAGTGTGCAGTACTTC.

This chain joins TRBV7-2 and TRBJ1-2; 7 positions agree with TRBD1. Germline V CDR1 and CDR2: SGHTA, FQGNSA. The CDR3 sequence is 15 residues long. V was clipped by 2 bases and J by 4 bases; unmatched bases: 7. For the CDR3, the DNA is TGTGCCAGCAGCTTATCCCCAGGGGGGAGCTATGGCTACACCTTC. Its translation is CASSLSPGGSYGYTF. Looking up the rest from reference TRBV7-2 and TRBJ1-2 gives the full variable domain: GAGVSQSPSNKVTEKGKDVELRCDPISGHTALYWYRQSLGQGLEFLIYFQGNSAPDKSGLPSDRFSAERTGGSVSTLTIQRTQQEDSAVYLCASSLSPGGSYGYTFGSGTRLTVV.

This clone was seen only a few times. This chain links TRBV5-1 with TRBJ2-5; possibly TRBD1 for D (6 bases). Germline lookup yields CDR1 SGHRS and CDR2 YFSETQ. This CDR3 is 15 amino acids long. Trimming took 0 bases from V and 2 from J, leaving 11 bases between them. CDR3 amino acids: CASSLAPTGQETQYF. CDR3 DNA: TGCGCCAGCAGCTTGGCCCCCACAGGGCAAGAGACCCAGTACTTC.

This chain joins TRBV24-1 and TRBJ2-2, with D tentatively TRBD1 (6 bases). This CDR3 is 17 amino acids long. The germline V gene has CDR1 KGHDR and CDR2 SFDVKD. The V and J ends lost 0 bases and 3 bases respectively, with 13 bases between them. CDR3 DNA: TGTGCCACCAGTGATTTGGGGCCAGGGGTTTACACCGGGGAGCTGTTTTTT. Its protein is CATSDLGPGVYTGELFF.

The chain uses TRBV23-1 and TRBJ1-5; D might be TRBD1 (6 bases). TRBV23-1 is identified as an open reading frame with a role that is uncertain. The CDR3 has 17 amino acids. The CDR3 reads CVLGTPAEAYRNQPQHF. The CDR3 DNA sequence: TGCGTCCTTGGGACACCGGCTGAGGCATATCGCAATCAGCCCCAGCATTTT.

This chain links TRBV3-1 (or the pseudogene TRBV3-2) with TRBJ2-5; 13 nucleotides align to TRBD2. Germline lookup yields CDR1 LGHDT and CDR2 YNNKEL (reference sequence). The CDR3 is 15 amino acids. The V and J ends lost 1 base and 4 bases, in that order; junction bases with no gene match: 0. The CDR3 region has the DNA TGTGCCAGCAGCCAAGGACTAGCGGGGGGAGAGACCCAGTACTTC. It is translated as CASSQGLAGGETQYF.

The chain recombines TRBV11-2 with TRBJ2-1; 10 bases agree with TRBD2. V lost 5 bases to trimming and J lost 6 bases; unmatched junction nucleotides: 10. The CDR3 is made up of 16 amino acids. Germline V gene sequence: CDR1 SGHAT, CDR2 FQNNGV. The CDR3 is CASSPIAGGFPNEQFF. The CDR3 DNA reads TGTGCCAGCAGCCCGATAGCGGGAGGCTTTCCCAATGAGCAGTTCTTC.

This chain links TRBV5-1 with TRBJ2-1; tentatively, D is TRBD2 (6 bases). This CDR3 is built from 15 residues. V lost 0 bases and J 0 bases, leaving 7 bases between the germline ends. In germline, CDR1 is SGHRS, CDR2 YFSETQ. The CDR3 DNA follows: TGCGCCAGCAGCTTGGTCGGGAGCTCCTACAATGAGCAGTTCTTC. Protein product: CASSLVGSSYNEQFF. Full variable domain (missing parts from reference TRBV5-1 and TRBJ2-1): KAGVTQTPRYLIKTRGQQVTLSCSPISGHRSVSWYQQTPGQGLQFLFEYFSETQRNKGNFPGRFSGRQFSNSRSEMNVSTLELGDSALYLCASSLVGSSYNEQFFGPGTRLTVL.

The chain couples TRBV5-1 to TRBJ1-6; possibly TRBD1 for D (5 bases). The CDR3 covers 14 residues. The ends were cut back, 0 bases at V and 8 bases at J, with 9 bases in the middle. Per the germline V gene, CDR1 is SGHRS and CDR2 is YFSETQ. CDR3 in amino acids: CASSLAPGDSPLHF. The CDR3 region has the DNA TGCGCCAGCAGCTTGGCACCGGGGGATTCACCCCTCCACTTT.

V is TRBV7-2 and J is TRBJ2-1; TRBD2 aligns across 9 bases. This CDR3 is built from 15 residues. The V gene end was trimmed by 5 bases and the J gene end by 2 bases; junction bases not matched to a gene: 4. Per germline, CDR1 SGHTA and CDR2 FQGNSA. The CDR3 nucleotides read TGTGCCAGCAGCGTTCTAGCGGGGACCTACAATGAGCAGTTCTTC. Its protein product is CASSVLAGTYNEQFF.

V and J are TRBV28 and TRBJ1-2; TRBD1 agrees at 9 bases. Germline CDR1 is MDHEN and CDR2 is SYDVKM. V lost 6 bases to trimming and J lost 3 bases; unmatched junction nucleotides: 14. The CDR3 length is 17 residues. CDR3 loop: CASRTGTGNSRYYGYTF. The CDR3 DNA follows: TGTGCCAGCAGAACCGGGACAGGGAATAGTCGGTACTATGGCTACACCTTC.

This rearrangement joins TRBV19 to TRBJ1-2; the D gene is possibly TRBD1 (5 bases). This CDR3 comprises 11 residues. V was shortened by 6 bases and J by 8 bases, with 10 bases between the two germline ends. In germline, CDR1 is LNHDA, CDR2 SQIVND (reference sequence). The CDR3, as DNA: TGTGCCAGTAGAACCGACAGAGGCTACACCTTC. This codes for CASRTDRGYTF.

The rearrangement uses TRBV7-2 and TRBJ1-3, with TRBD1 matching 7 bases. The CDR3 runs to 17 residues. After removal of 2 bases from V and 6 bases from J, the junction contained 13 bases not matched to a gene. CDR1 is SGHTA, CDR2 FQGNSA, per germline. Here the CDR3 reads CASSLILGQAGLNTIYF. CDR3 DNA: TGTGCCAGCAGCTTAATCTTAGGACAGGCAGGGCTAAACACCATATATTTT.

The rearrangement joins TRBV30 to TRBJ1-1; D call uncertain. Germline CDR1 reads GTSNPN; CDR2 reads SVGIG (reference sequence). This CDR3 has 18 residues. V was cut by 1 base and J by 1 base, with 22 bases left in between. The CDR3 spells CAWSEGEAVFFGNTEAFF. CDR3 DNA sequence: TGTGCCTGGAGTGAGGGAGAGGCAGTCTTTTTCGGGAACACTGAAGCTTTCTTT.

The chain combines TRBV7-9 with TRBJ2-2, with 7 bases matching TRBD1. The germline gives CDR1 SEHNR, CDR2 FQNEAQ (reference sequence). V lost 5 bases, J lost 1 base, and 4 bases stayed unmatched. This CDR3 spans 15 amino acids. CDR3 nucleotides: TGTGCCAGCAGCAAAGGACAGGAGAACACCGGGGAGCTGTTTTTT. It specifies CASSKGQENTGELFF.

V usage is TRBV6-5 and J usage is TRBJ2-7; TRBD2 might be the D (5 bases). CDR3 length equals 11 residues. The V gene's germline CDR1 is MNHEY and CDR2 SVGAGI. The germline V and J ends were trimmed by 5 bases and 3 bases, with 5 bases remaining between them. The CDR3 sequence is CASSRDYEQYF. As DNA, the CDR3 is TGTGCCAGCAGTCGGGACTACGAGCAGTACTTC.

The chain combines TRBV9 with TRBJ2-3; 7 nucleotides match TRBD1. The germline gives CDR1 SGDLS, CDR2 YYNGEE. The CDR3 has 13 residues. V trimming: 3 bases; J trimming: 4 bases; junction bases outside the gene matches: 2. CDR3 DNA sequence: TGTGCCAGCAGCGCACAGGGGTCAGATACGCAGTATTTT. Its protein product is CASSAQGSDTQYF.

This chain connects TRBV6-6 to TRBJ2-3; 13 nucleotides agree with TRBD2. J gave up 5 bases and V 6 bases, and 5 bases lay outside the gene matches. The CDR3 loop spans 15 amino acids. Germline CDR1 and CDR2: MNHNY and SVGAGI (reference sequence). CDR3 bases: TGTGCCAGCAGGCCGGGACTAGCGGGGTTAGATACGCAGTATTTT. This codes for CASRPGLAGLDTQYF.

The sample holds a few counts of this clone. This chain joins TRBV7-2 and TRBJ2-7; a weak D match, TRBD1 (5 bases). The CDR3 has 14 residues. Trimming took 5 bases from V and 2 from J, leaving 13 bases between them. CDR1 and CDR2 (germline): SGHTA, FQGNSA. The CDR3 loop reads CASSATTVPYEQYF. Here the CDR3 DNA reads TGTGCCAGCAGCGCCACGACAGTGCCCTACGAGCAGTACTTC.

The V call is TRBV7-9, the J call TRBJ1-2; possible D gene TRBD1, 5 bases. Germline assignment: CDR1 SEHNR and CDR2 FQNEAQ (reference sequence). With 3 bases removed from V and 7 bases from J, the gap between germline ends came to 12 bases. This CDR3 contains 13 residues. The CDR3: CASSFSQGRGYTF. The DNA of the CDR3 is TGTGCCAGCAGCTTTAGCCAGGGTCGTGGCTACACCTTC.

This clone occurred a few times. The CDR3 DNA follows: TGTGCCAGCAGGGAGGTAAACACCGGGGAGCTGTTTTTT. Protein sequence: CASREVNTGELFF. The V call is TRBV7-8, the J call TRBJ2-2; tentatively, D is TRBD2 (5 bases). Germline V gene data show CDR1 as SGHVS and CDR2 as FQNEAQ. With 6 bases removed from V and 2 bases from J, the gap between germline ends came to 7 bases. CDR3 length: 13 amino acids.